This is a list of T cell receptor beta chains from one sample in a study of shared clonotypes between healthy human individuals. Sequenced by immunoSEQ multiplex PCR; TCRdb stores in-frame clones only, minus some. The repertoire includes roughly 640,000 clones, about 96% of them detected once, and about 0.06% sits in the top ten. Sequences were obtained from naive CD4+ T cells sorted from blood. The receptors shown here come from a woman in her twenties or thirties in good health. The conserved cysteine and the conserved F or W are not part of the CDR3 here. Each record gives: J gene, V gene, D gene, CDR3 protein. The D gene is left open where the match is weak.

J gene: TRBJ2-3; V gene: TRBV2; D gene: .; CDR3 protein: ASSGLRTDTQY
J gene: TRBJ2-7; V gene: TRBV7-8; D gene: TRBD2; CDR3 protein: ASTTSGMIYEQY
J gene: TRBJ2-2; V gene: TRBV7-6; D gene: TRBD2; CDR3 protein: ASSPRGLVNTGELF
J gene: TRBJ2-2; V gene: TRBV28; D gene: .; CDR3 protein: ASSFSSGRVAGELF
J gene: TRBJ2-7; V gene: TRBV2; D gene: TRBD2; CDR3 protein: ASSDGVPSGVSSYEQY
J gene: TRBJ2-3; V gene: TRBV13; D gene: TRBD1; CDR3 protein: ASSFWDMTGATDTQY
J gene: TRBJ1-5; V gene: TRBV5-1; D gene: .; CDR3 protein: ASSLTGMGNQPQH
J gene: TRBJ2-7; V gene: TRBV18; D gene: TRBD2; CDR3 protein: ASSPRAGGYEQY
J gene: .; V gene: TRBV27; D gene: .; CDR3 protein: ASSPAGPHEQY
J gene: TRBJ2-7; V gene: TRBV28; D gene: TRBD1; CDR3 protein: ASSVGGATYEQY
J gene: TRBJ1-2; V gene: TRBV7-3; D gene: TRBD1; CDR3 protein: ASSPAPLGQANYGYT
J gene: TRBJ2-5; V gene: TRBV30; D gene: TRBD2; CDR3 protein: AWSGVAGGLETQY
J gene: TRBJ2-7; V gene: TRBV28; D gene: TRBD1; CDR3 protein: ASSHGQGPLY
J gene: TRBJ2-3; V gene: TRBV28; D gene: .; CDR3 protein: ASSLLLGATDTQY
J gene: TRBJ2-5; V gene: TRBV5-6; D gene: .; CDR3 protein: ASSRAPSGETQY
J gene: TRBJ2-1; V gene: TRBV11-2; D gene: TRBD1; CDR3 protein: ASSLKPTGRPKYNEQF
J gene: TRBJ2-2; V gene: TRBV7-2; D gene: TRBD2; CDR3 protein: ASSLAQRELGELF
J gene: TRBJ1-5; V gene: TRBV5-5; D gene: .; CDR3 protein: ASTLGGGQEQPQH
J gene: TRBJ2-2; V gene: TRBV12-5; D gene: TRBD2; CDR3 protein: ASGPSVGLSTAGVGELF